Listed below are T cell receptor beta chains from one sample, sequenced in a study of post-analysis software for immune sequencing data. A single record per CDR3 protein comes from TCRdb applying MiXCR to the PCR reads. The sample has around 500,000 distinct CDR3 sequences, around 36% seen once. Sequenced material: blood. Receptors originate from a girl aged 2-17 years with multiple sclerosis. The CDR3 runs from the conserved cysteine through the conserved F or W. D genes are given only for firm matches. Part of the rows lack a size; the others show once, few, many or a class for expanded clones.

D gene	V gene	J gene	clone size	CDR3 DNA	CDR3 protein
TRBD2	TRBV10-3	TRBJ2-3	few	TGTGCCATCAGTGGACTAGCGCTCGGCACAGATACGCAGTATTTT	CAISGLALGTDTQYF
-	TRBV20-1	TRBJ2-3	few	TGCAGTGCTAGAGATTGGGTGAGCGCAGATACGCAGTATTTT	CSARDWVSADTQYF
-	TRBV11-2	TRBJ2-3	few	TGTGCCAGCAGCTTAGGCAGGTTCACAGATACGCAGTATTTT	CASSLGRFTDTQYF
TRBD2	TRBV25-1	TRBJ2-3	once	TGTGCCAGCAGGAGCGGGGGGTCTGGCACAGATACGCAGTATTTT	CASRSGGSGTDTQYF
TRBD1	TRBV7-8	TRBJ1-2	-	TGTGCCAGCAGCTCCCGAATATCGGGACAGCAAAGAACTAACTATGGCTACACCTTC	CASSSRISGQQRTNYGYTF
-	TRBV12-3/TRBV12-4	TRBJ1-2	-	TGTGCCAGCAGTTTCAGGCCACCCCCGCAGAGCTATGGCTACACCTTC	CASSFRPPPQSYGYTF
-	TRBV6-5	TRBJ1-4	-	TGTGCCAGCAGTGTGGTCGGGGCCGGCGAAAAACTGTTTTTT	CASSVVGAGEKLFF
-	TRBV25-1	TRBJ1-5	few	TGTGCCAGCAGTGCTTGGGACGGCAATCAGCCCCAGCATTTT	CASSAWDGNQPQHF
-	TRBV14	TRBJ1-2	few	TGTGCCAGCAGCCAAGCAGCCAGAGGGGTAACCTATGGCTACACCTTC	CASSQAARGVTYGYTF
-	TRBV19	TRBJ2-7	-	TGTGCCAGTAGCATATCCCCCCGGACAGTTAATCAGTACTTC	CASSISPRTVNQYF
TRBD1	TRBV20-1	TRBJ2-7	few	TGCAGTGCTAGGGGCCCGGGACAGGGGTTTGGCGAGCAGTACTTC	CSARGPGQGFGEQYF
-	TRBV20-1	TRBJ1-1	-	TGCAGTGCTCTGCCCTCCCTGGGAGGGGTTATCGAAGCTTTCTTT	CSALPSLGGVIEAFF
-	TRBV5-1	TRBJ2-7	many	TGCGCCAGCAGCTTGAACGGGAGTCCCTACGAGCAGTACTTC	CASSLNGSPYEQYF
-	TRBV5-1	TRBJ2-7	-	TGCGCCAGCCGTAAACTGGACGGAGCCTACGAGCAGTACTTC	CASRKLDGAYEQYF
-	TRBV20-1	TRBJ2-3	-	TGCAGTGCCTGGGGGGGCGTTCTATCCACAGATACGCAGTATTTT	CSAWGGVLSTDTQYF
-	TRBV6-1	TRBJ2-7	-	TGTGCCAGCAGTGGACCCTACGAGCAGTACTTC	CASSGPYEQYF
TRBD2	TRBV5-4	TRBJ2-3	few	TGTGCCAGCACCTTCTTGACTAGCGGGGGGGACACAGATACGCAGTATTTT	CASTFLTSGGDTDTQYF
-	TRBV15	TRBJ1-5	-	TGTGCCACCAGCACCCCAGACGGGCTTTGGCAGCCCCAGCATTTT	CATSTPDGLWQPQHF
-	TRBV7-9	TRBJ2-3	-	TGTGCCAGCAGCATCGGACAGATAGACACAGATACGCAGTATTTT	CASSIGQIDTDTQYF
-	TRBV24-1	TRBJ2-7	few	TGTGCCACCAGTGACCTCGAGCCGGGGAACGAGCAGTACTTC	CATSDLEPGNEQYF
-	TRBV5-5	TRBJ2-5	few	TGTGCCAGCAGCTTGTGGACAGAAGAGACCCAGTACTTC	CASSLWTEETQYF
-	TRBV28	TRBJ2-6	-	TGTGCCAGCAGTGCACAGAGCTCTGGGGCCAACGTCCTGACTTTC	CASSAQSSGANVLTF
-	TRBV3-1	TRBJ2-3	-	TGTGCCAGCAGCCAGGGGAATTCAGATACGCAGTATTTT	CASSQGNSDTQYF
TRBD1	TRBV7-8	TRBJ2-5	-	TGTGCCAGCAGCTTGGGATGGGACAGGGTCCCGACCCAGTACTTC	CASSLGWDRVPTQYF
-	TRBV6-1	TRBJ2-1	few	TGTGCCAGCAGTGAAGCGAGAAGGCCATACAATGAGCAGTTCTTC	CASSEARRPYNEQFF
-	TRBV12-3/TRBV12-4	TRBJ2-5	few	TGTGCCAGCAGTTCTTTTGGGGGGCAAGAGACCCAGTACTTC	CASSSFGGQETQYF